A selection of T cell receptor beta chains follows, all from one sample in a study of immune evolution from preneoplasia to lung adenocarcinoma. TCRdb keeps only in-frame clones here, not all; method: immunoSEQ multiplex PCR. The sample has more than 13,000 clones, 75% to 90% seen once. Sequenced input: FFPE minimally invasive lung adenocarcinoma tissue. These TCRs come from a person between 65 and 79 years old with lung adenocarcinoma. The CDR3 runs from the conserved cysteine through the conserved F or W. D genes are given only for firm matches. The listing skips clone size in some rows; elsewhere it reads once, few, many or a size class.

V gene	D gene	J gene	clone size	CDR3 DNA	CDR3 protein
TRBV10-3	NA	TRBJ2-2	NA	TGTGCCGTACAGGGTACCGGGGAGCTGTTTTTT	CAVQGTGELFF
TRBV6-6	NA	TRBJ2-2	few	TGTGCCAGCAGTCTCCGGGAGAACGGGGAGCTGTTTTTT	CASSLRENGELFF
TRBV19	NA	TRBJ2-5	NA	TGTGCCAGCGGGATTTTCGGGGCGCGCGAGACCCAGTACTTC	CASGIFGARETQYF
TRBV30	NA	TRBJ1-5	NA	TGTGCCTGGACGAATAAAGGGAGTCAGCCCCAGCATTTT	CAWTNKGSQPQHF
TRBV7-7	NA	TRBJ2-6	NA	TGTGCTAGCAGCTTAAGTAGTTCGAAAGGCAACGTCCTGACTTTC	CASSLSSSKGNVLTF
TRBV5-6	TRBD2	TRBJ2-7	NA	TGTGCCAGCAGCTCGCGGCTAGCGGGGCTACCCTACGAGCAGTACTTC	CASSSRLAGLPYEQYF
TRBV5-1	NA	TRBJ2-2	NA	TGCGCCAGCAGCCACAGGGACCGAAACACCGGGGAGCTGTTTTTT	CASSHRDRNTGELFF
TRBV13	NA	TRBJ2-3	NA	TGTGCCAGCAGCTTAAGGGGCGGGCAGGGCGCAGATACGCAGTATTTT	CASSLRGGQGADTQYF
TRBV29-1	NA	TRBJ1-2	NA	TGCAGCGCCTTAGGCTATGGCTACACCTTC	CSALGYGYTF
TRBV28	TRBD1	TRBJ2-7	NA	TGTGCCAGCAGGTCCCCGGGACAGTCATACGAGCAGTACTTC	CASRSPGQSYEQYF
TRBV19	TRBD1	TRBJ1-1	NA	TGTGCCAGTAGGATACAGGGGGCCACTGAAGCTTTCTTT	CASRIQGATEAFF
TRBV7-9	NA	TRBJ2-7	NA	TGTGCCAGCAGCCGGGGAGGCGAGCAGTACTTC	CASSRGGEQYF
TRBV30	NA	TRBJ2-7	NA	TGTGCCTGGGGGGGATACGAGCAGTACTTC	CAWGGYEQYF
TRBV11-3	NA	TRBJ1-1	NA	TGTGCCAGCAGCTTAGTCTGGGGGCCCACTGAAGCTTTCTTT	CASSLVWGPTEAFF
TRBV19	TRBD1	TRBJ1-1	NA	TGTGCCAGTAGTACAGACAGGGCCGAAGCTTTCTTT	CASSTDRAEAFF
TRBV6-5	NA	TRBJ2-4	NA	TGTGCCAGCAGTTCGGGGGGCGCGGCCAAAAACATTCAGTACTTC	CASSSGGAAKNIQYF
TRBV4-1	NA	TRBJ2-7	NA	TGCGCCAGCAGCCAAGGGAGCTTCTACGAGCAGTACTTC	CASSQGSFYEQYF
TRBV6-1	NA	TRBJ1-2	NA	TGTGCCAGCAGTGAAATGGGGAAGCGAGGCTATGGCTACACCTTC	CASSEMGKRGYGYTF
TRBV5-6	NA	TRBJ1-1	few	TGTGCCAGCAGCAGGCGGGGGGCGCCCGGCAAGGGCACTGAAGCTTTCTTT	CASSRRGAPGKGTEAFF
TRBV18	NA	TRBJ1-2	NA	TGTGCCAGCTCTCCTCAGGGAACTAACTATGCCTACACCTTC	CASSPQGTNYAYTF
TRBV28	NA	TRBJ1-2	NA	TGTGCCAGCAGCAGTGAGACGGCTGGCTACACCTTC	CASSSETAGYTF
TRBV27	NA	TRBJ1-2	NA	TGTGCCAGCAGTTTCTCGACAAGAGCAGATGGCTACACCTTC	CASSFSTRADGYTF
TRBV18	TRBD2	TRBJ2-3	NA	TGTGCCAGCTCTCCTTTGCGGGAGGGCCCAGATACGCAGTATTTT	CASSPLREGPDTQYF
TRBV11-1	NA	TRBJ2-3	NA	TGTGCCAGCAGCTCGCCTAGCCTTAGCACAGATACGCAGTATTTT	CASSSPSLSTDTQYF
TRBV29-1	TRBD1	TRBJ2-1	NA	TGCAGCGGGGTACCGGGACAGGGGTCTAATGAGCAGTTCTTC	CSGVPGQGSNEQFF
TRBV28	NA	TRBJ1-2	once	TGTGCCAGCAGTTTTCAGGCGGGCGGTGGCTACACCTTC	CASSFQAGGGYTF
TRBV28	TRBD2	TRBJ2-1	NA	TGTGCCAGCAGAGAGACTAGCGTGAAGAATGAGCAGTTCTTC	CASRETSVKNEQFF
TRBV15	NA	TRBJ1-1	NA	TGTGCCACCAGCAGAGGGGGAAGGAGGTTGAACACTGAAGCTTTCTTT	CATSRGGRRLNTEAFF
TRBV11-1	NA	TRBJ2-7	NA	TGTGCCAGCAGCTCTACAGTGAACGAGCAGTACTTC	CASSSTVNEQYF
TRBV27	TRBD1	TRBJ1-1	NA	TGTGCCAGCAGTCCCTGGAAGGGGGCGCGGAACACTGAAGCTTTCTTT	CASSPWKGARNTEAFF
TRBV30	NA	TRBJ1-5	NA	TGTGCCTGGAGTGTTTTGGAGAGCAATCAGCCCCAGCATTTT	CAWSVLESNQPQHF
TRBV15	NA	TRBJ2-2	NA	TGTGCCACGGGGACGGAGAGGTTGTCCGGGGAGCTGTTTTTT	CATGTERLSGELFF
TRBV19	TRBD1	TRBJ2-5	NA	TGTGCCAGTAGTCGTCAGGGGGCTTTTGAGACCCAGTACTTC	CASSRQGAFETQYF
TRBV25-1	TRBD1	TRBJ1-1	once	TGTGCCAGCAGTGTCCCCCGGGACAGCTTCCTATTGGTCACTGAAGCTTTCTTT	CASSVPRDSFLLVTEAFF
TRBV6-5	TRBD1	TRBJ2-1	NA	TGTGCCAGCAAATCCTCCGGGACAGATAATGAGCAGTTCTTC	CASKSSGTDNEQFF
TRBV28	NA	TRBJ1-2	NA	TGTGCCAGCAGTCCCCATACCAGGACAGTCGGCTACACCTTC	CASSPHTRTVGYTF
TRBV2	NA	TRBJ1-1	NA	TGTGCCAGCAGTGAACAGGCGAACACTGAAGCTTTCTTT	CASSEQANTEAFF
TRBV19	TRBD1	TRBJ1-5	few	TGTGCCAGTATTCGGACAGGGGAGGGCAATCAGCCCCAGCATTTT	CASIRTGEGNQPQHF
TRBV30	NA	TRBJ1-3	NA	TGTGCCTGGAGTGTAAAGGGATCCGGAAACACCATATATTTT	CAWSVKGSGNTIYF
TRBV7-9	TRBD1	TRBJ2-7	NA	TGTGCCAGCAGCTCGTGTGCCGGGACAGCTTGCGAGCAGTACTTC	CASSSCAGTACEQYF
TRBV28	NA	TRBJ1-1	NA	TGTGCCAGCGGGAACTTGAACACTGAAGCTTTCTTT	CASGNLNTEAFF
TRBV9	NA	TRBJ1-4	NA	TGTGCCAGCAGCGCCAGCAGGACCCGAAATGAAAAACTGTTTTTT	CASSASRTRNEKLFF
TRBV15	NA	TRBJ1-6	once	TGTGCCACCAGCAGAGATCTAAGGCAGAACTATAATTCACCCCTCCACTTT	CATSRDLRQNYNSPLHF
TRBV2	NA	TRBJ1-1	few	TGTGCCACAAAAGGTGCGGACAGTGAAGCTTTCTTT	CATKGADSEAFF